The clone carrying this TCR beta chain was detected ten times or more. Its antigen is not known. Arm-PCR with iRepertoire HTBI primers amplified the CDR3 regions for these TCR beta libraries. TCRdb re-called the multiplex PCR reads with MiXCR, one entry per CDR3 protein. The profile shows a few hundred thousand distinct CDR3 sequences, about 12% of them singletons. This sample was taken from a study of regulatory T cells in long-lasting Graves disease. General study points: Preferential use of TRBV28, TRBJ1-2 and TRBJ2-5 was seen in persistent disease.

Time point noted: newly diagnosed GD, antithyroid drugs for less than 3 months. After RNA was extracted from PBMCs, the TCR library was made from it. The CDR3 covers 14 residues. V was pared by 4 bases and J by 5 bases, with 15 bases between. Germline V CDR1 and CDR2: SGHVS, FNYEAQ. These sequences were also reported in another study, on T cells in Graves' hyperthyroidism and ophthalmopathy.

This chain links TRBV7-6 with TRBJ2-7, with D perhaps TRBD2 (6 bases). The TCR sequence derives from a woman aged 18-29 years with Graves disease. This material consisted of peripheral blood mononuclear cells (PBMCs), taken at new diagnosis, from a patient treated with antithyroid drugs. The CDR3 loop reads CASSYRSGLNEQYF. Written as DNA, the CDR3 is TGTGCCAGCAGCTATAGGAGCGGGCTTAACGAGCAGTACTTC.